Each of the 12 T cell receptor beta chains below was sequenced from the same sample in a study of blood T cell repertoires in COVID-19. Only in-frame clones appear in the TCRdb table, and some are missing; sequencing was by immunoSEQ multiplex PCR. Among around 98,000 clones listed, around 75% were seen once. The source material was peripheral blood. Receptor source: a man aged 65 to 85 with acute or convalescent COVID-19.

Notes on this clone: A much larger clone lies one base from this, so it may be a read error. This CDR3 is CASSFLGEGTGRNQPQHF. In DNA form, the CDR3 reads TGTGCCAGCAGCTTTTTAGGAGAGGGGACTGGGCGCAATCAGCCCCAGCATTTT. The chain combines TRBV13 with TRBJ1-5, with D perhaps TRBD1 (5 bases). The V end was cut by 3 bases, the J end by 2 bases, with 20 bases between. Germline CDR1 reads PRHDT; CDR2 reads FYEKMQ (reference sequence). This CDR3 is built from 18 residues.

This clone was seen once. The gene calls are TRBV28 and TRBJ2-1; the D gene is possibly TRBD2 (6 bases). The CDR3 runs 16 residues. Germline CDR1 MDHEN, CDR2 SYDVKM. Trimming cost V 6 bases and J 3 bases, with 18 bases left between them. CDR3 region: CASRLSGPLVYNEQFF. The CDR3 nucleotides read TGTGCCAGCAGACTTAGCGGCCCCCTTGTCTACAATGAGCAGTTCTTC.

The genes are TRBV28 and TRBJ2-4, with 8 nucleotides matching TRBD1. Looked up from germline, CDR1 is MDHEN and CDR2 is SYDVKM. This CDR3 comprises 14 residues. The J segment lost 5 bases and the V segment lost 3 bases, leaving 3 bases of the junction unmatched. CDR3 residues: CASSFGTGQNIQYF. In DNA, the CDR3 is TGTGCCAGCAGTTTCGGGACAGGCCAAAACATTCAGTACTTC.

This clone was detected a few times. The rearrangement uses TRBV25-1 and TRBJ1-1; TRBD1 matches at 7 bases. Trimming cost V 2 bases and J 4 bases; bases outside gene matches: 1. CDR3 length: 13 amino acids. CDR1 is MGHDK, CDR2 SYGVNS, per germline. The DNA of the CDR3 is TGTGCCAGCAGTGAACAGGGGGGCACTGAAGCTTTCTTT. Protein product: CASSEQGGTEAFF.

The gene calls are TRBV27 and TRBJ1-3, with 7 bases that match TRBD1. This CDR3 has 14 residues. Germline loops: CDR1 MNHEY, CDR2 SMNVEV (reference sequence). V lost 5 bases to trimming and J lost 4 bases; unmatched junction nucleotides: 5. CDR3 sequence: CASSPSTGGNTIYF. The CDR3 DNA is TGTGCCAGCAGTCCCTCGACAGGGGGAAACACCATATATTTT.

The CDR3 protein is CASSQEEGDTGELFF. The DNA for the CDR3 is TGCGCCAGCAGCCAAGAAGAGGGAGACACCGGGGAGCTGTTTTTT. The chain couples TRBV4-3 to TRBJ2-2; possibly TRBD2 for D (5 bases). This CDR3 is built from 15 residues. V shed 0 bases and J shed 3 bases, with 8 bases lying between them. Germline assignment: CDR1 LGHNA and CDR2 YSLEER.

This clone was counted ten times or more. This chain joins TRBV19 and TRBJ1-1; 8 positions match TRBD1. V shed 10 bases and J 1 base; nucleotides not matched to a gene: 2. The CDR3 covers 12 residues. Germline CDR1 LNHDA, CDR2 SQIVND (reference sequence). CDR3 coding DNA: TGTGCCACCGGGACAGGGAACACTGAAGCTTTCTTT. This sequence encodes CATGTGNTEAFF.

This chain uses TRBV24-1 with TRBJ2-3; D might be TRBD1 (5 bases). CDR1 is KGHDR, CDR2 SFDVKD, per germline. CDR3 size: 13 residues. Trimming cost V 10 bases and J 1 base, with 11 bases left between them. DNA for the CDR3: TGTGCCACGGGGAAACAGGGCACAGATACGCAGTATTTT. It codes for CATGKQGTDTQYF.

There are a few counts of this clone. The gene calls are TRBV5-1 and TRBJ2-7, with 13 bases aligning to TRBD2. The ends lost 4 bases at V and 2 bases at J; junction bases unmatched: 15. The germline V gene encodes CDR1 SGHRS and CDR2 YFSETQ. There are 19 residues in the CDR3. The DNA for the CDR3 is TGCGCCAGCAGCGTAGGACTAGCGGGAGAAAGGGCAGCTCCCTACGAGCAGTACTTC. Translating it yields CASSVGLAGERAAPYEQYF.

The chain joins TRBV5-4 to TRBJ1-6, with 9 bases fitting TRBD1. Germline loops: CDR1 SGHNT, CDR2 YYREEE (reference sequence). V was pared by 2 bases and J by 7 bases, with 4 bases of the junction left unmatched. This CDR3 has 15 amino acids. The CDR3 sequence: CASSFGQGQNSPLHF. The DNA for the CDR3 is TGTGCCAGCAGCTTTGGACAGGGGCAGAATTCACCCCTCCACTTT.

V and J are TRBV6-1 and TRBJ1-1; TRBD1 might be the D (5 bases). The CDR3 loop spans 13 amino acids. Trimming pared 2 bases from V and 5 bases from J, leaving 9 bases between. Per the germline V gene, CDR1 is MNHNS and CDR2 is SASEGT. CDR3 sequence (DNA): TGTGCCAGCAGTGAACAGGGTCGGACTGAAGCTTTCTTT. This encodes CASSEQGRTEAFF.

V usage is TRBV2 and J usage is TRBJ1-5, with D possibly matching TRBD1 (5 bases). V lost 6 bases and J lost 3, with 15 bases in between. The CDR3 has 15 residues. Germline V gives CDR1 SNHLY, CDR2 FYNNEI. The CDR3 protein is CASRGGGVSNQPQHF. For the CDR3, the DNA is TGTGCCAGCAGGGGGGGAGGGGTTTCCAATCAGCCCCAGCATTTT.